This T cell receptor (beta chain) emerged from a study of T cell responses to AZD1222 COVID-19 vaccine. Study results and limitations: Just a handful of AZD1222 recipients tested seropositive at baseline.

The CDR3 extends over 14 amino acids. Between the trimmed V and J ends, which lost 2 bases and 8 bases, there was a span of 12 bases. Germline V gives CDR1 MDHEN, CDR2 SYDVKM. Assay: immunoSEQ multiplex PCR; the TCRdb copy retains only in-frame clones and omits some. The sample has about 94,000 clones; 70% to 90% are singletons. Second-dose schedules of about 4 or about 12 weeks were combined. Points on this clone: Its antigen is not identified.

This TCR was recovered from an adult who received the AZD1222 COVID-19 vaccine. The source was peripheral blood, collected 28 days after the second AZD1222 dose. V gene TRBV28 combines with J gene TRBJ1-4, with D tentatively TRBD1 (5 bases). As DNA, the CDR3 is TGTGCCAGCAGTTTAGTTTGGGACCGGGAAAAACTGTTTTTT. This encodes CASSLVWDREKLFF.